The 24 T cell receptor beta chains listed next were all sequenced from one sample in a study of T cell responses to AZD1222 COVID-19 vaccine. Profiled with immunoSEQ multiplex PCR; TCRdb holds only in-frame clones, not every one. The sample carries some 190,000 clones, around 90% recorded once. Sequences were derived from peripheral blood, sampled 28 days after the second AZD1222 dose. The receptors were sampled from an adult who received the AZD1222 COVID-19 vaccine.

CDR3 in amino acids: CASSPRLAGVPSYNEQFF. In DNA form, the CDR3 reads TGTGCCAGCAGCCCGAGACTAGCGGGAGTACCCTCCTACAATGAGCAGTTCTTC. The chain couples TRBV28 to TRBJ2-1; TRBD2 matches 12 bases. CDR3 length: 18 residues. CDR1 is MDHEN and CDR2 is SYDVKM in the germline V gene. Trimming removed 6 bases from V and 0 bases from J; junction bases left unmatched: 9.

The chain is built from TRBV9 and TRBJ2-1, with 8 nucleotides matching TRBD2. Germline CDR1 SGDLS, CDR2 YYNGEE. V was pared by 0 bases and J by 7 bases, with 15 bases of the junction left unmatched. The CDR3 is 18 residues long. The CDR3 nucleotides read TGTGCCAGCAGCGTAGACCCGGGAGGGCTTGTTAGTCGGAATGAGCAGTTCTTC. Its translation is CASSVDPGGLVSRNEQFF.

This clone was counted between two and nine times. V gene TRBV21-1 combines with J gene TRBJ1-1. TRBV21-1 is an annotated pseudogene. There are 14 residues in the CDR3. The CDR3 reads CASILTARSTEAFF. DNA of the CDR3: TGTGCCAGCATCCTGACGGCCCGTAGTACTGAAGCTTTCTTT.

The gene calls are TRBV6-6 and TRBJ1-6; D unclear. Per the germline V gene, CDR1 is MNHNY and CDR2 is SVGAGI (reference sequence). V shed 4 bases and J shed 12 bases, with 19 bases lying between them. The CDR3 is 15 amino acids. CDR3 in DNA: TGTGCCAGCAGTTCCAAACCGACGGGGTGGGGACCCCTCCACTTT. It yields the protein CASSSKPTGWGPLHF.

This chain connects TRBV7-2 to TRBJ2-5, with D perhaps given as TRBD1 or TRBD2 (6 bases each). The V and J ends lost 0 bases and 5 bases respectively, with 13 bases between them. CDR1 is SGHTA, CDR2 FQGNSA, per germline. CDR3 length: 15 residues. CDR3 DNA: TGTGCCAGCAGCTTAGCCGGGACTGGGGGCGAGACCCAGTACTTC. Amino acids: CASSLAGTGGETQYF.

This chain joins TRBV18 and TRBJ2-5; no clear D gene. The CDR3 loop spans 13 amino acids. V was trimmed by 5 bases and J by 5 bases, leaving 12 bases between them. From germline, CDR1 is KGHSH and CDR2 LQKENI. This CDR3 reads CASSFQTWETQYF. DNA of the CDR3: TGTGCCAGCTCATTTCAGACCTGGGAGACCCAGTACTTC.

The V call is TRBV7-8, the J call TRBJ2-1; 12 nucleotides match TRBD2. The ends lost 3 bases at V and 9 bases at J; junction bases unmatched: 9. The germline V gene has CDR1 SGHVS and CDR2 FQNEAQ. CDR3 size: 16 residues. As DNA, the CDR3 is TGTGCCAGCAGCTTTCGATTGACTAGCGGGGGAGGTGAGCAGTTCTTC. Translation gives CASSFRLTSGGGEQFF.

The chain is built from TRBV5-1 and TRBJ1-1; D not resolved. Looked up from germline, CDR1 is SGHRS and CDR2 is YFSETQ. Trimming removed 0 bases at V and 5 bases at J, with 8 bases between. The CDR3 runs to 13 residues. The DNA for the CDR3 is TGCGCCAGCAGCTTGGGATCGGGTACTGAAGCTTTCTTT. This codes for CASSLGSGTEAFF. The full variable domain, completed using reference TRBV5-1 and TRBJ1-1, is KAGVTQTPRYLIKTRGQQVTLSCSPISGHRSVSWYQQTPGQGLQFLFEYFSETQRNKGNFPGRFSGRQFSNSRSEMNVSTLELGDSALYLCASSLGSGTEAFFGQGTRLTVV.

The chain links TRBV10-2 to TRBJ1-5; D remains unclear. Trimming pared 0 bases from V and 3 bases from J, leaving 9 bases between. CDR1 and CDR2 from the germline V gene are WSHSY and SAAADI. This CDR3 is 15 amino acids long. CDR3 sequence reads: CASSESGLNNQPQHF. In nucleotides, the CDR3 is TGCGCCAGCAGTGAGTCGGGGTTAAACAATCAGCCCCAGCATTTT.

The chain combines TRBV27 with TRBJ2-4; 10 nucleotides agree with TRBD2. This CDR3 contains 18 residues. Germline CDR1 and CDR2: MNHEY and SMNVEV (reference sequence). J gave up 1 base and V 3 bases, and 9 bases lay outside the gene matches. DNA of the CDR3: TGTGCCAGCAGTTTGGGGACTAGCGCCGCCCGGGCCAAAAACATTCAGTACTTC. It is translated as CASSLGTSAARAKNIQYF.

The V and J genes are TRBV7-2 and TRBJ1-2; D is uncertain. The CDR3 is 13 amino acids. Germline V gene data show CDR1 as SGHTA and CDR2 as FQGNSA. With 1 base removed from V and 7 bases from J, the gap between germline ends came to 10 bases. CDR3 coding DNA: TGTGCCAGCAGCTTAGGCCCGGTCAGTGGCTACACCTTC. Its protein product is CASSLGPVSGYTF.

This clone was observed once. The CDR3 DNA follows: TGTGCCAGTAGTATAGGGCAGAGCAATCAGCCCCAGCATTTT. Translated, it gives CASSIGQSNQPQHF. The genes are TRBV19 and TRBJ1-5; D gene unclear. V was shortened by 1 base and J by 1 base, with 5 bases between the two germline ends. Germline V lookup: CDR1 LNHDA, CDR2 SQIVND (reference sequence). The CDR3 has 14 residues.

The chain links TRBV5-4 to TRBJ2-3, with 7 bases matching TRBD1. After removal of 4 bases from V and 0 bases from J, the junction contained 5 bases not matched to a gene. This CDR3 spans 15 amino acids. CDR1 and CDR2 from the germline V gene are SGHNT and YYREEE (reference sequence). The CDR3 nucleotides are TGTGCCAGCAGCCAGACAGGGTTGAGCACAGATACGCAGTATTTT. Translation gives CASSQTGLSTDTQYF.

V is TRBV28 and J is TRBJ1-5; D remains ambiguous. The length of the CDR3 is 16 residues. The germline V and J ends were trimmed by 5 bases and 4 bases, with 18 bases remaining between them. CDR1 is MDHEN, CDR2 SYDVKM, per germline. CDR3: CASSPPRLMRNQPQHF. The DNA of the CDR3 is TGTGCCAGCAGTCCCCCTCGGCTTATGAGGAATCAGCCCCAGCATTTT.

This clone appeared a single time. The chain carries TRBV7-6 and TRBJ1-5, with D unresolved. The germline V gene encodes CDR1 SGHVS and CDR2 FNYEAQ. The CDR3 runs to 13 residues. The germline V and J ends were trimmed by 5 bases and 5 bases, with 10 bases remaining between them. CDR3 DNA sequence: TGTGCCAGCAGCCCCCAAGCAGATCAGCCCCAGCATTTT. Translation gives CASSPQADQPQHF.

V is TRBV28 and J is TRBJ1-5; D not resolved. Germline CDR1 and CDR2: MDHEN and SYDVKM. Trimming took off 4 bases at V and 2 bases at J, with 3 bases between the two ends. The CDR3 loop spans 12 amino acids. The CDR3 loop is CASSSGNQPQHF. The CDR3 nucleotides read TGTGCCAGCAGTTCCGGCAATCAGCCCCAGCATTTT.

The chain links TRBV10-3 to TRBJ1-2; possible D gene TRBD1, 5 bases. Trimming pared 4 bases from V and 4 bases from J, leaving 10 bases between. Germline CDR1 ENHRY, CDR2 SYGVKD. This CDR3 has 13 amino acids. CDR3 sequence: CAISGQGSYGYTF. The CDR3 DNA reads TGTGCCATCAGTGGTCAGGGCAGCTATGGCTACACCTTC.

The rearrangement joins TRBV7-9 to TRBJ1-5; D gene uncertain. V dropped 1 base and J dropped 0 bases, with 4 bases sitting between them. CDR1 and CDR2 from the germline V gene are SEHNR and FQNEAQ (reference sequence). The CDR3 contains 14 residues. The CDR3 DNA reads as TGTGCCAGCAGCTTAGACAATAGCAATCAGCCCCAGCATTTT. Residues: CASSLDNSNQPQHF.

The genes are TRBV18 and TRBJ2-3, with 10 bases that match TRBD2. Per the germline V gene, CDR1 is KGHSH and CDR2 is LQKENI. CDR3 length: 16 amino acids. With 3 bases clipped from V and 1 base from J, the junction kept 4 bases outside the gene matches. CDR3 sequence: CASSPPLAGGTDTQYF. Here the CDR3 DNA reads TGTGCCAGCTCACCCCCCCTAGCGGGGGGCACAGATACGCAGTATTTT.

The V call is TRBV3-1 (or the pseudogene TRBV3-2), the J call TRBJ2-7; 16 bases are a match to TRBD2. Germline CDR1 reads LGHDT; CDR2 reads YNNKEL (reference sequence). J was trimmed by 5 bases and V by 4 bases; bases with no gene match: 5. The length of the CDR3 is 16 residues. The chain's CDR3 is CASSPGTSGGVDEQYF. The CDR3 DNA follows: TGTGCCAGCAGCCCCGGGACTAGCGGGGGGGTAGACGAGCAGTACTTC.

V and J are TRBV28 and TRBJ2-2; no clear D. V shed 6 bases and J shed 6 bases, with 11 bases lying between them. The CDR3 contains 13 residues. The germline gives CDR1 MDHEN, CDR2 SYDVKM. As DNA, the CDR3 is TGTGCCAGCAGCTTGAGGAGTCCCGGGGAGCTGTTTTTT. This sequence encodes CASSLRSPGELFF.

This chain connects TRBV19 to TRBJ1-2; 7 bases line up with TRBD1. Germline-derived CDR1 and CDR2 are LNHDA and SQIVND (reference sequence). The trim removed 5 bases at V and 7 bases at J, leaving 7 bases unmatched. CDR3 length: 13 amino acids. The CDR3: CASSLRDSGGYTF. CDR3 coding DNA: TGTGCCAGTAGTCTCAGGGACAGTGGTGGCTACACCTTC.

The chain combines TRBV27 with TRBJ2-7; TRBD2 matches at 8 bases. CDR1 MNHEY and CDR2 SMNVEV come from the germline V gene (reference sequence). J was trimmed by 6 bases and V by 5 bases; bases with no gene match: 12. The CDR3 extends over 15 amino acids. Here the CDR3 reads CASSTIAGKGPEQYF. CDR3 coding DNA: TGTGCCAGCAGTACCATAGCGGGAAAGGGCCCCGAGCAGTACTTC.

V usage is TRBV28 and J usage is TRBJ1-5; tentatively, D is TRBD1 (5 bases). The germline V gene has CDR1 MDHEN and CDR2 SYDVKM. The CDR3 is 14 residues long. V lost 6 bases, J lost 11 bases, and 20 bases lay in between. Here the CDR3 reads CASSTGGAASAQHF. The CDR3 bases are TGTGCCAGCAGCACAGGCGGGGCTGCTTCTGCCCAGCATTTT.